This record concerns one T cell receptor (beta chain) sequence. Its antigen is not identified. V was cut by 5 bases and J by 3 bases, with 18 bases left in between. Per the germline V gene, CDR1 is SGHTA and CDR2 is FQGNSA. This CDR3 region has 16 residues. The donors were all healthy and Caucasian. The source of the sample is a study of identical twins. The study, taken as a whole, reports: Among beta out-of-frame sequences, excess sharing between twins appeared weaker.

In TCRdb, the 5' RACE reads were re-called with MiXCR into one record per CDR3 protein. In the table there are roughly 200,000 distinct CDR3 sequences, roughly 7.5% of which are singletons. This same sample was also taken into another study, of yellow fever vaccine responses in identical twins.

J is TRBJ2-3 and V is TRBV7-2; D uncertain. Input material: memory (CD45RO+) T cells sorted from blood. The source is a woman between 18 and 29 years old in good health. CDR3 coding DNA: TGTGCCAGCAGCCTCATATCGGCCCTTCTGACAGATACGCAGTATTTT. This translates into CASSLISALLTDTQYF.